This TCR beta chain appears in the sequencing data of a study of blood T cell repertoires in COVID-19 (dated by TCRdb to about 2020). Looking at the study overall: Samples covering the acute and convalescent phases of COVID-19 were provided by collaborators in the United States, Italy and Spain. The prospective study material was composed of cDNA or gDNA derived from T cells, B-cell-depleted T cells, or PBMCs. The dataset comprised deeply sampled blood TCRbeta repertoires from subjects exposed to, actively infected with, or recovered from COVID-19. A freely available public database, intended as a resource for researchers studying the immune response to SARS-CoV-2, is where the repertoires were released. Samples came from the ongoing ImmuneRACE study (first 160 participants) plus 1,254 subjects from 6 global collaborators. The sample metadata nearly always contained a de-identified subject ID, COVID-19 status, age in years and sex. Where available, HLA class I and class II types were taken from metadata supplied by the sample provider and were not determined by assay-based typing. Broad study findings and their caveats: The quantity of clinical and demographic metadata differed by source and by participant and was supplied without curation.

TCRbeta CDR3 regions were amplified from genomic DNA by means of the immunoSEQ Assay, a bias-controlled multiplex PCR. Under the source paper's analysis protocol: The number of nucleated cells in each sample was estimated by amplification of reference gene primers within the assay. Sequence reads were collapsed and filtered to measure the absolute abundance of every unique TCRbeta CDR3 rearrangement. For each sample, productive Simpson clonality was calculated as the square root of Simpson's diversity index over productive rearrangements. The table was pulled from immuneACCESS by TCRdb, which kept in-frame rearrangements only. Such tables lose some clones; where checked, under half of the loss comes from unresolved V genes, and the rest has no known cause. Clone size and the V and J calls come from that table; the DNA yielded D and trimming. Recorded for this sample are 30,000 to 40,000 clones; 75% to 90% of them occurred a single time. Roughly a tenth of the sample belongs to the ten largest clones.

Each collaborating institution followed its own protocols to collect whole blood in K2EDTA tubes. For TCRbeta analysis, collaborators shipped samples in one of three forms: frozen whole blood, isolated PBMCs, or DNA extracted from either of those sample types. About this clone: Its antigen has not been determined. Within one base of it there is no much larger clone, and no base qualities were kept.

From a lookup of the germline V gene (reference sequence), CDR1 and CDR2 are GTSNPN and SVGIG. The cysteine opens and the phenylalanine closes a CDR3 of 13 amino acids. CDR3 DNA only is kept here, 39 bases in frame from base 1. A distance of 10 bases separates the germline ends of V and J, which lose 2 bases and 5 bases respectively. Specimen: peripheral blood. The chain is encoded by TRBV30 joined to TRBJ1-5; TRBD1 is a weak D gene call, 5 bases matching. The receptor comes from a man of 80 years or more with active COVID-19. The CDR3: CAWSIGGYQPQHF. In nucleotide form, the sequence is TGTGCCTGGAGTATTGGGGGGTATCAGCCCCAGCATTTT.